What follows describes a single T cell receptor (beta chain). Its target is not known. This entry comes from a study of CD8+CD57+ T cells in acquired aplastic anemia. Background on the study: DNA from sorted CD4+ and CD8+ cells averaged about 3.2 ug.

Genomic DNA templated the TCR beta VDJ and CDR3 profiling. TCRdb reprocessed the reads with MiXCR, giving one entry per CDR3 protein. The sample shows roughly 160,000 distinct CDR3 sequences, around 48% of them seen only once. Regarding the study as a whole: The same twenty-nine CD8+ CDR3 sequences occurred in patients and in controls.

CDR3 size: 12 residues. Trimming stripped 5 bases from V and 11 bases from J, with 13 bases between. The germline gives CDR1 SEHNR, CDR2 FQNEAQ (reference sequence). Patients sequenced had flow cytometry evidence of CD8+CD57+ cell expansion. Patients had undergone no therapy by the time their blood was sampled. V and J are TRBV7-9 and TRBJ1-5, with D tentatively TRBD1 (5 bases). The TCR originated in a human donor with aplastic anemia. The sequenced sample was sorted CD4+, CD8+, or CD8+CD57+ T cells (not recorded which) from PBMCs. CDR3 sequence: CASSPGDLAQHF. As DNA, the CDR3 is TGTGCCAGCAGCCCCGGGGACCTCGCCCAGCATTTT.